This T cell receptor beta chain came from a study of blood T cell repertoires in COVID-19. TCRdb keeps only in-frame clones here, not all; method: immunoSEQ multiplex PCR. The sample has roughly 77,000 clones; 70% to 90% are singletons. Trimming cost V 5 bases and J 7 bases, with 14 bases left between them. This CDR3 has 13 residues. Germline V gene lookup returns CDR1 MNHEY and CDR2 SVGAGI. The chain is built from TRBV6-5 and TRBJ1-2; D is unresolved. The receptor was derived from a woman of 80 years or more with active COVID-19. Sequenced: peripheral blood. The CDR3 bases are TGTGCCAGCAGTCAACCTGACACCCGTGGCTACACCTTC. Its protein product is CASSQPDTRGYTF.